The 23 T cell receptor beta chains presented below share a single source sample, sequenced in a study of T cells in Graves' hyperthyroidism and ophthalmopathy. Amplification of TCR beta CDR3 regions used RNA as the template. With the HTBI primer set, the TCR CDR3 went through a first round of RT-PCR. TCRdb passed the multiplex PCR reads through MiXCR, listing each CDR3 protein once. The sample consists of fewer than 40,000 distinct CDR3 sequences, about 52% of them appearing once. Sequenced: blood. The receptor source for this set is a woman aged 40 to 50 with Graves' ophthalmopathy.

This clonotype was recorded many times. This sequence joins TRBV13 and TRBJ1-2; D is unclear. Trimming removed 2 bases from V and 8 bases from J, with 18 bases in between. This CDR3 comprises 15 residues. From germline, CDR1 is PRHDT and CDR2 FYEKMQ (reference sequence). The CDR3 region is CASSLPSRWEQGYTF. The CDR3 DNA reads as TGTGCCAGCAGCTTACCTAGTCGCTGGGAGCAGGGCTACACCTTC.

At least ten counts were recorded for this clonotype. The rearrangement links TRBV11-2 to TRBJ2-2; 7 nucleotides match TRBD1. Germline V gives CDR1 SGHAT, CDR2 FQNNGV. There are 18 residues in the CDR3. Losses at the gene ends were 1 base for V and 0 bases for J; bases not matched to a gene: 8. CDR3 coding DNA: TGTGCCAGCAGCTTAGCTTCTATGCAGGGGGCGAACACCGGGGAGCTGTTTTTT. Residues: CASSLASMQGANTGELFF.

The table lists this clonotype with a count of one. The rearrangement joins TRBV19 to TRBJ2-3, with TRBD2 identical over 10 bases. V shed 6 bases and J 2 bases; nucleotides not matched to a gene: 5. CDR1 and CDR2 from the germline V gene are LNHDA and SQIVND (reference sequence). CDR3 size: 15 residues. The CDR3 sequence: CASRRLAGVTDTQYF. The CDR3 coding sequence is TGTGCCAGTAGAAGGCTAGCGGGGGTCACAGATACGCAGTATTTT.

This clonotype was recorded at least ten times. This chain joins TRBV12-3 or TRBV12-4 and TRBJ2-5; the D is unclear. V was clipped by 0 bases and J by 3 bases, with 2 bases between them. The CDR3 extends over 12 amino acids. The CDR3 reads CASSLAEETQYF. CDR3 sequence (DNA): TGTGCCAGCAGTTTAGCCGAAGAGACCCAGTACTTC.

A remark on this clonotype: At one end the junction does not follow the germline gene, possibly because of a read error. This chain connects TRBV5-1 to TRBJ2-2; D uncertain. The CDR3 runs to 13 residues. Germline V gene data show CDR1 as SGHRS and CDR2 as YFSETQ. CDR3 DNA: TGCGCCAGCAGCTCAATTAAGCCCGGTGAGCTGTTTTTT. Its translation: CASSSIKPGELFF.

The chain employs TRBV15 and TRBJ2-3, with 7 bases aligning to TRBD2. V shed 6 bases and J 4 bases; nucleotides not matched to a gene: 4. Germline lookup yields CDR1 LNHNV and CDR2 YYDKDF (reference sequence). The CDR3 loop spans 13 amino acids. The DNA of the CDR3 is TGTGCCACCAGGCGGGGAGGGCCAGATACGCAGTATTTT. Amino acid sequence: CATRRGGPDTQYF. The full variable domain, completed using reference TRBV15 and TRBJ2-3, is DAMVIQNPRYQVTQFGKPVTLSCSQTLNHNVMYWYQQKSSQAPKLLFHYYDKDFNNEADTPDNFQSRRPNTSFCFLDIRSPGLGDTAMYLCATRRGGPDTQYFGPGTRLTVL.

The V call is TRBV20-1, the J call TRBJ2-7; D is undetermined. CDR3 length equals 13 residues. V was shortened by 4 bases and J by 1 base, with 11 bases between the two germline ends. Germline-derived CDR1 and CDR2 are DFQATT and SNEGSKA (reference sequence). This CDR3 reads CSATPRISYEQYF. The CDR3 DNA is TGCAGTGCTACCCCGAGGATTTCCTACGAGCAGTACTTC.

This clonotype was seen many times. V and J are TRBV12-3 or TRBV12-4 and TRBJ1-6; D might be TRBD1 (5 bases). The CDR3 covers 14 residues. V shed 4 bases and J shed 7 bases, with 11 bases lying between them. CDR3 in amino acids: CASSYWGMNSPLHF. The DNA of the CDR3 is TGTGCCAGCAGTTACTGGGGGATGAATTCACCCCTCCACTTT.

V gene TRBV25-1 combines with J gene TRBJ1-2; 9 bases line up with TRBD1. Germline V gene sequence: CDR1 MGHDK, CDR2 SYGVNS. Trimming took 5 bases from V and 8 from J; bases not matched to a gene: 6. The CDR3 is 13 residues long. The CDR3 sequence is CASSHGTGRGYTF. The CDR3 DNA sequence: TGTGCCAGCAGTCACGGGACAGGGAGAGGCTACACCTTC.

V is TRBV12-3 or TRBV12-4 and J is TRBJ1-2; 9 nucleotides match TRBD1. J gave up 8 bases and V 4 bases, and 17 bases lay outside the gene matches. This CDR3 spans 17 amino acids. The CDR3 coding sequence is TGTGCCAGCAGTTCGGACAGGGGAAAGTACTTGAGTGGCGGCTACACCTTC. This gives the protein CASSSDRGKYLSGGYTF.

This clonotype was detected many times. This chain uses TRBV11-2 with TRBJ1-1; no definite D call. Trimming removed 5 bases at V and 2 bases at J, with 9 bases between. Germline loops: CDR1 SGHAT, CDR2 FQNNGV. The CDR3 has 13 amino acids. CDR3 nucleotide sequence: TGTGCCAGCAGCCCCCGTTATAACACTGAAGCTTTCTTT. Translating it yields CASSPRYNTEAFF.

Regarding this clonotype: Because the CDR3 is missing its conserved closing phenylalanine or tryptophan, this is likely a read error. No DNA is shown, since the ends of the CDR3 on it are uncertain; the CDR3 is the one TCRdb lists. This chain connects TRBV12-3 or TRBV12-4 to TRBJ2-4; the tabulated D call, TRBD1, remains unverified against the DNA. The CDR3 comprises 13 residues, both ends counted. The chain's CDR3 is CARSLTLTGPWYC.

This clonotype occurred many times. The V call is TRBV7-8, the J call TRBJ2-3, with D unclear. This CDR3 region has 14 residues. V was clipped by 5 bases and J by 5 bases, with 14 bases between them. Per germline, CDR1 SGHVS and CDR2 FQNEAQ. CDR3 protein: CASSPSEVVDTQYF. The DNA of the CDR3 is TGTGCCAGCAGCCCCAGCGAAGTAGTAGATACGCAGTATTTT.

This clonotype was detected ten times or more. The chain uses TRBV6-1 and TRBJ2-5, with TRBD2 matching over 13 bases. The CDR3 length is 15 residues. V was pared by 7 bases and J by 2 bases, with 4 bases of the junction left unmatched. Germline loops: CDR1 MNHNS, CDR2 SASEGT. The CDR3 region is CASTLLAGGQETQYF. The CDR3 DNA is TGTGCCAGCACCTTACTAGCGGGAGGGCAAGAGACCCAGTACTTC.

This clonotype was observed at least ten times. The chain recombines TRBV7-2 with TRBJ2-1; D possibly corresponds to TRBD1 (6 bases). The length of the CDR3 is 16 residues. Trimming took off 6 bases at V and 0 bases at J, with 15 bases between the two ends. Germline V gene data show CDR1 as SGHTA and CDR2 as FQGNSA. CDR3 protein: CASSPLGTSSYNEQFF. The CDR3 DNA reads TGTGCCAGCAGTCCCCTCGGGACAAGCTCCTACAATGAGCAGTTCTTC.

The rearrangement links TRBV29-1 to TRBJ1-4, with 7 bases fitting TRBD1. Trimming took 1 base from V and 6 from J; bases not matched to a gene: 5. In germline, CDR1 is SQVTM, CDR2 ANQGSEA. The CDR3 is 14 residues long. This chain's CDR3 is CSVEGDSRDEKLFF. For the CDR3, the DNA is TGCAGCGTTGAAGGGGACAGCCGAGATGAAAAACTGTTTTTT.

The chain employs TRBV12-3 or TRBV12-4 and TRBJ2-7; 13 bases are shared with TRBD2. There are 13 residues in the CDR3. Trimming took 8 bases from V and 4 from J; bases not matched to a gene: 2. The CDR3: CASGTSGEYEQYF. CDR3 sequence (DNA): TGTGCCAGCGGGACTAGCGGGGAATACGAGCAGTACTTC.

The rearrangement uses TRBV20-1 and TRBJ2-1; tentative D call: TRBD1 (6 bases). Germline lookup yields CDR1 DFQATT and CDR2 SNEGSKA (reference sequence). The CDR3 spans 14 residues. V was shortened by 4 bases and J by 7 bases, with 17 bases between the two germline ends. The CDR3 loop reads CSAKQGWATNEQFF. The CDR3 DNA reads TGCAGTGCTAAACAGGGTTGGGCAACTAATGAGCAGTTCTTC.

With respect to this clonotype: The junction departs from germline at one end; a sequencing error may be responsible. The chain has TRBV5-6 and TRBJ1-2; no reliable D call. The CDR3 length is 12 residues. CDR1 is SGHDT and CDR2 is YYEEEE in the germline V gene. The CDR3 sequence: CVSTEGVYGYTF. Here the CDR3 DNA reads TGTGTCAGCACCGAAGGAGTCTATGGCTACACCTTC.

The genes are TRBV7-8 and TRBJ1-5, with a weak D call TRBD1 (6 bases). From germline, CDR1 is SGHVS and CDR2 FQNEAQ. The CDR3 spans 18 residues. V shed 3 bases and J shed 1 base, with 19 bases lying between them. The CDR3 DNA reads TGTGCCAGCAGCTTCATAGGGGGAGGCCTTCGCAGCAATCAGCCCCAGCATTTT. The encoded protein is CASSFIGGGLRSNQPQHF.

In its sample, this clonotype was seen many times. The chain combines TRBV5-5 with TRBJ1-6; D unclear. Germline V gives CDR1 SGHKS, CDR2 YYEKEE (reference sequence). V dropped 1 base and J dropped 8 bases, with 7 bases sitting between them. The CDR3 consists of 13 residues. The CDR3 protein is CASSLSLDSPLHF. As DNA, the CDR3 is TGTGCCAGCAGCTTGTCCCTGGATTCACCCCTCCACTTT.

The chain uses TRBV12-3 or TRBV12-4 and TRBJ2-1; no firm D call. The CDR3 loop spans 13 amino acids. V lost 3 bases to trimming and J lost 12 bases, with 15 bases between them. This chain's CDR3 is CASSFSGEDTQFF. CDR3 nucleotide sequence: TGTGCCAGCAGTTTTAGTGGAGAAGATACGCAGTTCTTC.

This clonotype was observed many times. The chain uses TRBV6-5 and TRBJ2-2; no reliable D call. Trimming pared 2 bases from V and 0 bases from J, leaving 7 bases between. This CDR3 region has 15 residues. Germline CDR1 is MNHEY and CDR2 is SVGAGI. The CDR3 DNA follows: TGTGCCAGCAGTTACGGCGGCTCGAACACCGGGGAGCTGTTTTTT. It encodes CASSYGGSNTGELFF.